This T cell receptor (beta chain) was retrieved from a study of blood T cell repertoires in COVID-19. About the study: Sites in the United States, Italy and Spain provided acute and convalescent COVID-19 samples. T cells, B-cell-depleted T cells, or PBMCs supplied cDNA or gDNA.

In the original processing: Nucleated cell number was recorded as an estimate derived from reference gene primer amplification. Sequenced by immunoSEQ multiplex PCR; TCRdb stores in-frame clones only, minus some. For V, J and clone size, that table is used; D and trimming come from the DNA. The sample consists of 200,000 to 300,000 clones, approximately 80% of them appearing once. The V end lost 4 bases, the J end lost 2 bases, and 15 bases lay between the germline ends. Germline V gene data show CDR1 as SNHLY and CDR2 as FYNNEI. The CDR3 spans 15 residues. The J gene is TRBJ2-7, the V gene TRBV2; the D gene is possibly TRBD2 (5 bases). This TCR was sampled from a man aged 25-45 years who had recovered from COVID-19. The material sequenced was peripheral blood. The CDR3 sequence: CASSVEASWAYEQYF. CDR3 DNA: TGTGCCAGCAGTGTCGAGGCTAGCTGGGCCTACGAGCAGTACTTC.